The entry below describes one T cell receptor (beta chain). A fixed DNA input of about 320 ng was used per bulk PBMC sample. The assay was immunoSEQ multiplex PCR, and TCRdb's table has in-frame clones only and misses some. The data hold around 10,000 clones, with approximately 89% observed a single time. The data originate from a study of blood T cell dynamics during melanoma immunotherapy. Time point in this sample: week 3, after first cycle of checkpoint inhibitor. Deletions cut 3 bases from V and 0 bases from J, with 12 bases between. The germline CDR1 and CDR2 sequences are WSHSY and SAAADI. The CDR3 consists of 16 residues.

The sequence was obtained from a human donor with melanoma. This chain connects TRBV10-2 to TRBJ2-1; D is ambiguous. The starting material was blood, obtained from a patient treated with checkpoint blockade. Written as DNA, the CDR3 is TGCGCCAGCAGTGATCCCAGCTCGAGCTCCTACAATGAGCAGTTCTTC. Its protein is CASSDPSSSSYNEQFF.